This TCR beta chain originates from a study of T cell responses to AZD1222 COVID-19 vaccine. Using immunoSEQ multiplex PCR, the repertoire was profiled, and TCRdb retains in-frame clones only, with some absent. The table includes tens of thousands of clones, 80% to 90% detected once. The CDR3 is 15 amino acids. Looked up from germline, CDR1 is LNHDA and CDR2 is SQIVND (reference sequence). The ends lost 4 bases at V and 6 bases at J; junction bases unmatched: 6. As concerns this clone: Its target is unknown.

Study conclusions and caveats: Donors were chiefly white British, with a greater number of females, and clonal diversity was perhaps underestimated. Repertoires were obtained only post-peak T cell response. The span of vaccine-associated CD4 TCRs extended across spike, with dominance at 160-218 and 743-854.

This chain connects TRBV19 to TRBJ2-2; 9 bases line up with TRBD2. The receptor was isolated from an adult who received the AZD1222 COVID-19 vaccine. The input for sequencing was peripheral blood, taken 28 days after the second AZD1222 dose. CDR3 DNA sequence: TGTGCCAGTAGTAGAGGGCGGGAGGGCCCCGGGGAGCTGTTTTTT. Its translation is CASSRGREGPGELFF.